One and the same sample provided the 7 T cell receptor beta chains below, sequenced in a study of blood T cell repertoires in COVID-19. Method: immunoSEQ multiplex PCR; TCRdb's copy keeps in-frame clones and lacks some. The repertoire holds 100,000 to 150,000 clones, with about nine tenths as singletons. The material sequenced was peripheral blood. The receptor set was obtained from a woman in her 70s with COVID-19, enrolled during active disease.

The chain is built from TRBV3-1 (or the pseudogene TRBV3-2) and TRBJ1-1; D remains unclear. Trimming took 0 bases from V and 1 from J, leaving 9 bases between them. Germline assignment: CDR1 LGHDT and CDR2 YNNKEL (reference sequence). The CDR3 loop spans 15 amino acids. This CDR3 reads CASSQELRKNTEAFF. The CDR3, as DNA: TGTGCCAGCAGCCAAGAATTGCGGAAGAACACTGAAGCTTTCTTT.

CDR3 sequence (DNA): TGTGCCAGCAGCTTGGCAGGGGGCGGATCACCCCTCCACTTT. This sequence encodes CASSLAGGGSPLHF. The rearrangement links TRBV7-8 to TRBJ1-6; TRBD1 matches at 8 bases. Germline CDR1 is SGHVS and CDR2 is FQNEAQ. After removal of 3 bases from V and 10 bases from J, the junction contained 5 bases not matched to a gene. The CDR3 runs 14 residues.

V usage is TRBV5-1 and J usage is TRBJ2-7; 7 nucleotides line up with TRBD1. Trimming removed 7 bases from V and 3 bases from J; junction bases left unmatched: 7. Germline V lookup: CDR1 SGHRS, CDR2 YFSETQ. The length of the CDR3 is 13 residues. In nucleotides, the CDR3 is TGCGCCAGCCGACAGGGTGAAAGCTACGAGCAGTACTTC. The encoded protein is CASRQGESYEQYF.

V gene TRBV28 combines with J gene TRBJ2-5; 10 positions match TRBD2. This CDR3 spans 17 amino acids. Germline V lookup: CDR1 MDHEN, CDR2 SYDVKM. The V gene end was trimmed by 2 bases and the J gene end by 4 bases; junction bases not matched to a gene: 10. CDR3 amino acids: CASSLSLGLAVGETQYF. The CDR3 DNA reads TGTGCCAGCAGTTTAAGTTTAGGACTAGCGGTTGGAGAGACCCAGTACTTC.

The chain has TRBV29-1 and TRBJ1-4; 9 positions agree with TRBD1. This CDR3 region has 13 residues. The ends lost 5 bases at V and 7 bases at J; junction bases unmatched: 5. Germline CDR1 and CDR2: SQVTM and ANQGSEA. Written as DNA, the CDR3 is TGCAGCGTTCCGGACAGGGGAAGTGAAAAACTGTTTTTT. Its protein product is CSVPDRGSEKLFF.

The J gene is TRBJ2-3, the V gene TRBV29-1; a weak D match, TRBD2 (6 bases). The germline V gene encodes CDR1 SQVTM and CDR2 ANQGSEA. Trimming stripped 4 bases from V and 2 bases from J, with 13 bases between. The CDR3 spans 14 residues. CDR3 sequence reads: CSVGRGTSTDTQYF. CDR3 in DNA: TGCAGCGTTGGTCGGGGGACCTCCACAGATACGCAGTATTTT.

V usage is TRBV16 and J usage is TRBJ1-3; possibly TRBD1 for D (5 bases). This CDR3 has 14 amino acids. The germline V gene encodes CDR1 KGHSY and CDR2 FQNENV. V was cut by 7 bases and J by 4 bases, with 14 bases left in between. CDR3 sequence reads: CASNDQGLGNTIYF. The CDR3 DNA is TGTGCCAGCAACGACCAGGGCCTAGGAAACACCATATATTTT.